These T cell receptor beta chains were read from a single sample in a study of blood T cell repertoires in COVID-19. Generated by immunoSEQ multiplex PCR, the TCRdb table keeps only in-frame clones and is missing some. Found here are 300,000 to 350,000 clones, approximately 83% of them singletons; the top ten hold less than 2.5%. The sequencing sample was made of PBMCs or T cells enriched from blood (not recorded which). The receptor source for this set is a young man who had recovered from COVID-19. CDR3s include the opening cysteine and the closing phenylalanine or tryptophan. The D gene is left open where the match is weak. Only part of the rows carry a size: once, few, many, or a class if the clone is expanded.

CDR3aa: CASRTDEIHGEKLFF
CDR3nt: TGTGCCAGTCGGACAGACGAAATTCACGGTGAAAAACTGTTTTTT
abundance: once
j_gene: TRBJ1-4
v_gene: TRBV6-5
d_gene: NA

CDR3aa: CASSSIAGGYNEQFF
CDR3nt: TGTGCCAGCAGTAGTATAGCGGGGGGTTACAATGAGCAGTTCTTC
abundance: NA
j_gene: TRBJ2-1
v_gene: TRBV25-1
d_gene: TRBD2

CDR3aa: CASSLDPAGGYNEQFF
CDR3nt: TGTGCCAGCAGCTTAGATCCCGCGGGGGGGTACAATGAGCAGTTCTTC
abundance: few
j_gene: TRBJ2-1
v_gene: TRBV11-3
d_gene: TRBD2

CDR3aa: CASSGGVGQPQHF
CDR3nt: TGCGCCAGCAGTGGGGGGGTAGGTCAGCCCCAGCATTTT
abundance: NA
j_gene: TRBJ1-5
v_gene: TRBV10-2
d_gene: NA

CDR3aa: CAWSLDRGTEAFF
CDR3nt: TGTGCCTGGAGTCTGGACAGGGGGACTGAAGCTTTCTTT
abundance: NA
j_gene: TRBJ1-1
v_gene: TRBV30
d_gene: TRBD1

CDR3aa: CAWSVVSWETQYF
CDR3nt: TGTGCCTGGAGTGTGGTCAGTTGGGAGACCCAGTACTTC
abundance: NA
j_gene: TRBJ2-5
v_gene: TRBV30
d_gene: NA

CDR3aa: CASSPTANQPQHF
CDR3nt: TGTGCCAGTAGTCCAACCGCGAATCAGCCCCAGCATTTT
abundance: NA
j_gene: TRBJ1-5
v_gene: TRBV19
d_gene: NA

CDR3aa: CASSFGGGAGETQYF
CDR3nt: TGTGCCAGCAGCTTCGGCGGGGGGGCCGGGGAGACCCAGTACTTC
abundance: NA
j_gene: TRBJ2-5
v_gene: TRBV11-2
d_gene: TRBD2

CDR3aa: CASSLTSGYNTGELFF
CDR3nt: TGTGCCAGCAGCTTAACTAGCGGATATAACACCGGGGAGCTGTTTTTT
abundance: NA
j_gene: TRBJ2-2
v_gene: TRBV7-3
d_gene: NA

CDR3aa: CASSQETSGGSSYNEQFF
CDR3nt: TGCGCCAGCAGCCAAGAAACTAGCGGGGGGAGCTCCTACAATGAGCAGTTCTTC
abundance: NA
j_gene: TRBJ2-1
v_gene: TRBV4-3
d_gene: TRBD2

CDR3aa: CASSRDMKVTEAFF
CDR3nt: TGTGCCAGCAGTCGGGACATGAAGGTTACTGAAGCTTTCTTT
abundance: NA
j_gene: TRBJ1-1
v_gene: TRBV6-5
d_gene: NA

CDR3aa: CASSGETGELFF
CDR3nt: TGTGCCAGCAGCGGGGAAACCGGGGAGCTGTTTTTT
abundance: NA
j_gene: TRBJ2-2
v_gene: TRBV2
d_gene: NA

CDR3aa: CASSLEGADTQYF
CDR3nt: TGCGCCAGCAGCTTGGAGGGGGCGGATACGCAGTATTTT
abundance: NA
j_gene: TRBJ2-3
v_gene: TRBV5-1
d_gene: TRBD1

CDR3aa: CASSQWDTHYGYTF
CDR3nt: TGTGCCAGCAGTCAGTGGGACACTCACTATGGCTACACCTTC
abundance: NA
j_gene: TRBJ1-2
v_gene: TRBV6-5
d_gene: NA

CDR3aa: CASSSATAHNSPLHF
CDR3nt: TGTGCCAGCAGCTCGGCGACAGCTCATAATTCACCCCTCCACTTT
abundance: NA
j_gene: TRBJ1-6
v_gene: TRBV7-3
d_gene: NA

CDR3aa: CASRATDGANYGYTF
CDR3nt: TGTGCCAGCAGAGCAACAGACGGGGCTAACTATGGCTACACCTTC
abundance: NA
j_gene: TRBJ1-2
v_gene: TRBV25-1
d_gene: NA

CDR3aa: CASRARGELTGELFF
CDR3nt: TGTGCCAGCAGGGCCCGGGGGGAATTGACCGGGGAGCTGTTTTTT
abundance: NA
j_gene: TRBJ2-2
v_gene: TRBV5-4
d_gene: TRBD2

CDR3aa: CATSDDTGRIHF
CDR3nt: TGTGCCACCAGTGACGATACAGGTAGGATCCACTTC
abundance: NA
j_gene: TRBJ2-7
v_gene: TRBV24-1
d_gene: NA

CDR3aa: CAWKLQGAKLFF
CDR3nt: TGTGCCTGGAAACTACAGGGGGCCAAACTGTTTTTT
abundance: NA
j_gene: TRBJ1-4
v_gene: TRBV30
d_gene: TRBD1

CDR3aa: CASSPTETDTEAFF
CDR3nt: TGTGCCAGCTCACCGACAGAGACCGACACTGAAGCTTTCTTT
abundance: NA
j_gene: TRBJ1-1
v_gene: TRBV18
d_gene: NA

CDR3aa: CASSLQGMGSPLHF
CDR3nt: TGTGCCAGCAGCCTCCAGGGAATGGGCTCACCCCTCCACTTT
abundance: NA
j_gene: TRBJ1-6
v_gene: TRBV6-5
d_gene: NA

CDR3aa: CASGQDVSYEQYF
CDR3nt: TGTGCCAGCGGACAGGACGTCTCCTACGAGCAGTACTTC
abundance: NA
j_gene: TRBJ2-7
v_gene: TRBV3-1/TRBV3-2
d_gene: TRBD1

CDR3aa: CATSDPGAGTEAFF
CDR3nt: TGTGCCACCAGTGATCCTGGGGCAGGTACTGAAGCTTTCTTT
abundance: NA
j_gene: TRBJ1-1
v_gene: TRBV24-1
d_gene: NA

CDR3aa: CASSPRQGPGYGYTF
CDR3nt: TGTGCCAGCAGCCCAAGACAGGGGCCGGGCTATGGCTACACCTTC
abundance: NA
j_gene: TRBJ1-2
v_gene: TRBV7-2
d_gene: TRBD1

CDR3aa: CASNTGQATFTGELFF
CDR3nt: TGTGCCTCTAACACGGGACAGGCGACTTTCACCGGGGAGCTGTTTTTT
abundance: NA
j_gene: TRBJ2-2
v_gene: TRBV2
d_gene: TRBD1

CDR3aa: CASSLNGNQPQHF
CDR3nt: TGTGCCAGCAGCTTGAACGGTAATCAGCCCCAGCATTTT
abundance: NA
j_gene: TRBJ1-5
v_gene: TRBV5-5
d_gene: NA